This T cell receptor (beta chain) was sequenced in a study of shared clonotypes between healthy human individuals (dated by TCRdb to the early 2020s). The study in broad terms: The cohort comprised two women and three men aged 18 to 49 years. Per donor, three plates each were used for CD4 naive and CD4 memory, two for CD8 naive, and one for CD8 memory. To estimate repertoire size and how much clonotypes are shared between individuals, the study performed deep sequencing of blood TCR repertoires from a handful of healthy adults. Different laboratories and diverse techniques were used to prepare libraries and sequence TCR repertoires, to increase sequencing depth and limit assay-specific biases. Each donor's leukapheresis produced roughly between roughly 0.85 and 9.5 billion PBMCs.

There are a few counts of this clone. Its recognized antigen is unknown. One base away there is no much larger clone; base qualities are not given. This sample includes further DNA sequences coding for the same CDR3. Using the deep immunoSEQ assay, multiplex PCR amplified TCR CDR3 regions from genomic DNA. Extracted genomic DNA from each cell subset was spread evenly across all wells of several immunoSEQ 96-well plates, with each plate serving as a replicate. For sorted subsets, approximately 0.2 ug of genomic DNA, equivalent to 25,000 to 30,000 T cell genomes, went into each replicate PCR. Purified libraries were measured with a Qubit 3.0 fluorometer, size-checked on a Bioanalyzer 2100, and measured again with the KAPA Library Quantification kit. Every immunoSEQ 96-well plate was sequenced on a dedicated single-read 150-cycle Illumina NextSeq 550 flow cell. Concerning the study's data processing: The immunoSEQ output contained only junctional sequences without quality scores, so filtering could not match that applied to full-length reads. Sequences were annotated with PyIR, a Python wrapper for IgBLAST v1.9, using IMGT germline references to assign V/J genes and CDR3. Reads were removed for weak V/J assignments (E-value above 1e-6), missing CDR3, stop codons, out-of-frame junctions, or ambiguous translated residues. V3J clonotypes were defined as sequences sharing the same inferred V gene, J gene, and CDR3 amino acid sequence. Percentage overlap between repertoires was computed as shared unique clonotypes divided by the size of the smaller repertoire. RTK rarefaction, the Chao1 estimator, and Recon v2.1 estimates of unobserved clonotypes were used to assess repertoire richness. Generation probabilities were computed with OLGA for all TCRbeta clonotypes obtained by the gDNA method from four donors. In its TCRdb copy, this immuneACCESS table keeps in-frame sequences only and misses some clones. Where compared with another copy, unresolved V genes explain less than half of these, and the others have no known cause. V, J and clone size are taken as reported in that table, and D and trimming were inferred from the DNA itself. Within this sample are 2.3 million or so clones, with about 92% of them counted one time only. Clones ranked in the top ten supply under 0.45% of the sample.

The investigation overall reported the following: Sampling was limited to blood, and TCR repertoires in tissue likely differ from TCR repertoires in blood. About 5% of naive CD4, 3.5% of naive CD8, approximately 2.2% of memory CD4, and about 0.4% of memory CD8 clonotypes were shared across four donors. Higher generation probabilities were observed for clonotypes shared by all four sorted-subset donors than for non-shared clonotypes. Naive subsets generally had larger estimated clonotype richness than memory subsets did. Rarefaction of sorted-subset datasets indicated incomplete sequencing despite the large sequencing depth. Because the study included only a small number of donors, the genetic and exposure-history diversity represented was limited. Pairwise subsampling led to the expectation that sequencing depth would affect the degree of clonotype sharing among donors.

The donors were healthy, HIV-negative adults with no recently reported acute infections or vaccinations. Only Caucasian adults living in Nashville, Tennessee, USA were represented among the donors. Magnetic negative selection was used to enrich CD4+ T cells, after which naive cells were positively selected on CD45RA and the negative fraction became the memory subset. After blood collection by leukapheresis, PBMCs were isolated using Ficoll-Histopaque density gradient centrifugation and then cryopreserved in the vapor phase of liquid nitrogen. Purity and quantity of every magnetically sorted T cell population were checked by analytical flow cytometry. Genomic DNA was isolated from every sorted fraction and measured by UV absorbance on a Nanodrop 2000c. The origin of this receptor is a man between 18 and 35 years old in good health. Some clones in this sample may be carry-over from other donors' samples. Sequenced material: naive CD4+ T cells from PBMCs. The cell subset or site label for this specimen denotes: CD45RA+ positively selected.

The nucleotide sequence is given as TGTGCCAGCAGCTTGGGGCTAGCGGGAGGCTACGAGCAGTACTTC. Its protein product is CASSLGLAGGYEQYF. The chain is assembled from TRBV5-4 and TRBJ2-7, and 11 junctional nucleotides match TRBD2. The germline V gene (reference sequence) sets CDR1 to SGHNT and CDR2 to YYREEE. From the cysteine up to the phenylalanine, the CDR3 has a length of 15 residues. The CDR3 DNA has 45 bases and is translated from base 1. V is cut back by 0 bases and J by 3 bases, with 2 bases in the junction unmatched.